These T cell receptor beta chains were read from a single sample in a study of PD-1 blockade in classical Hodgkin lymphoma. Assay used: immunoSEQ multiplex PCR; TCRdb lists only in-frame clones, some missing. Among 75,000 to 95,000 clones, over 80% were seen once, and the ten largest hold about 18%. The material sequenced was peripheral blood mononuclear cells (PBMCs), taken before the fourth cycle of nivolumab. The source is a human donor with classical Hodgkin lymphoma. CDR3s include the opening cysteine and the closing phenylalanine or tryptophan. Fields, in order: clone size, J gene, V gene, D gene, CDR3 DNA, CDR3 protein. The D gene is left open where the match is weak. The size entry is marked missing in some rows and otherwise reads once, few, many or a size class.

.	TRBJ2-5	TRBV21-1	.	TGTGCCAGCAGCAAAGAGAGGTGGGACAGGGGGCTCGGAGAGACCCAGTACTTC	CASSKERWDRGLGETQYF
.	TRBJ2-6	TRBV4-1	.	TGCGCCAGCCGGACACCGACGCCGTCTGGGGCCAACGTCCTGACTTTC	CASRTPTPSGANVLTF
few	TRBJ2-5	TRBV29-1	.	TGCAGCGCCCCAGGGGGGACCTCAGAGACCCAGTACTTC	CSAPGGTSETQYF
once	TRBJ2-7	TRBV11-1	TRBD2	TGTGCCAGCAGCTTATGGGCGCTCGGGACTATTACCTACGAGCAGTACTTC	CASSLWALGTITYEQYF
.	TRBJ2-3	TRBV15	TRBD2	TGTGCCACCAGCAGTCCACCAGGACTAGCGGGGAAGGTCACAGATACGCAGTATTTT	CATSSPPGLAGKVTDTQYF
.	TRBJ2-5	TRBV5-6	.	TGTGCCAGCAGCTTTTTCAGGGTGGTCGAGACCCAGTACTTC	CASSFFRVVETQYF
.	TRBJ1-2	TRBV6-1	TRBD1	TGTGCCAGCAGCGGGACAGGGTGGGGCTATGGCTACACCTTC	CASSGTGWGYGYTF
few	TRBJ2-7	TRBV5-6	TRBD1	TGTGCCAGCAGCTTCCGACAGGGGAAGGCCGAGCAGTACTTC	CASSFRQGKAEQYF
.	TRBJ2-7	TRBV5-1	TRBD1	TGCGCCAGCAGTCGGGGTGGGACAGAATCCTACGAGCAGTACTTC	CASSRGGTESYEQYF
.	TRBJ2-1	TRBV12-5	.	TGTGCTAGTGGTCCTGGGACTGTTTCCAATGAGCAGTTCTTC	CASGPGTVSNEQFF
.	TRBJ2-1	TRBV6-1	.	TGTGCCAGCAGTGAAGCTCACGGCGAGCAGTTCTTC	CASSEAHGEQFF
.	TRBJ2-7	TRBV10-2	TRBD2	TGCGCCAGCGGGACTAGCGGGAGGGCCTCCGAGCAGTACTTC	CASGTSGRASEQYF
.	TRBJ2-1	TRBV10-1	TRBD2	TGCGCCAGCAGTGAGGGGACTAGCGGGAGTGTTGAGCAGTTCTTC	CASSEGTSGSVEQFF
.	TRBJ1-1	TRBV7-2	.	TGTGCCAGCAGCTTAATGCTGGGTATCGGTATCGCTTTCTTT	CASSLMLGIGIAFF
.	TRBJ2-2	TRBV6-1	TRBD2	TGTGCCAGCAGTGGGTTGACTAGCGGGAGGGTTTACACCGGGGAGCTGTTTTTT	CASSGLTSGRVYTGELFF
.	TRBJ2-1	TRBV5-4	.	TGTGCCAGCAGCTTCCCGGGGCCCCATGAGCAGTTCTTC	CASSFPGPHEQFF
.	TRBJ2-1	TRBV6-1	TRBD2	TGTGCCAGCAGTGAAGGGACTAGCGGGACGATTGAGCAGTTCTTC	CASSEGTSGTIEQFF